This TCR beta chain was documented in a study of shared clonotypes between healthy human individuals. In the study overall: Per donor, three plates held CD4 naive cells, three held CD4 memory, two held CD8 naive and one held CD8 memory. Study-wide points: An anticipated effect of sequencing depth on clonotype sharing among donors was recognized.

Naive CD8 cells lacked CD45RO, underwent positive selection for CCR7 and left out terminally differentiated effector memory CD45RA+ cells. Adults of Caucasian background living in Nashville, Tennessee made up all donors. Looked up from germline, CDR1 is SGHTA and CDR2 is FQGNSA. Deletions cut 0 bases from V and 7 bases from J, with 15 bases between. The CDR3 runs 15 residues. Comments on this clone: Its antigen is unknown.

Profiling relied on immunoSEQ multiplex PCR, and the TCRdb table lists in-frame clones only, not all of them. The data show around 2.1 million clones, under 95% seen once. The V call is TRBV7-2, the J call TRBJ2-5; the D is unclear. This clonotype originated in a man aged 18-30 years in good health. Some clones in this sample may be carry-over from other donors' samples. The material sequenced was naive CD8+ T cells from PBMCs. The CDR3 region is CASSLAGSPKLTQYF. The CDR3 DNA reads as TGTGCCAGCAGCTTAGCTGGCTCCCCTAAGTTGACCCAGTACTTC.